A single sample gave rise to the 28 T cell receptor beta chains below, sequenced in a study of Graves' ophthalmopathy and Graves' hyperthyroidism. Researchers took RNA transcripts and amplified TCR beta CDR3 regions from them. The workflow started with a first-round RT-PCR run with HTBI primers and then moved on to a second-round multiplex PCR. Each CDR3 protein is one row after TCRdb ran MiXCR on the multiplex PCR reads. The sample carries fewer than 400,000 distinct CDR3 sequences, about 17% recorded once. Specimen: peripheral blood. Source of these receptors: a woman between 18 and 29 years old with Graves' ophthalmopathy.

This clonotype was counted many times. The V gene is TRBV28, the J gene TRBJ2-5; 9 nucleotides line up with TRBD1. The V segment lost 10 bases and the J segment 5 bases; nucleotides outside the gene matches: 11. Germline CDR1 and CDR2: MDHEN and SYDVKM. This CDR3 comprises 14 residues. The CDR3 coding sequence is TGTGCCACCCTCCGGGACAGGGAGAAGGAGACCCAGTACTTC. Translation gives CATLRDREKETQYF.

For this clonotype: Sequence at one end of the junction differs from germline and may be a read error. V usage is TRBV10-3 and J usage is TRBJ1-5, with D tentatively TRBD1 (5 bases). The length of the CDR3 is 15 residues. The germline CDR1 and CDR2 sequences are ENHRY and SYGVKD. As DNA, the CDR3 is TGCGCCATCAGTGAGGACATCTATAGCAATCAGCCCCAGCATTTT. Its translation is CAISEDIYSNQPQHF.

This clonotype was seen ten or more times. V is TRBV19 and J is TRBJ1-1; D possibly corresponds to TRBD1 (5 bases). In germline, CDR1 is LNHDA, CDR2 SQIVND (reference sequence). V lost 3 bases and J 0 bases, leaving 11 bases between the germline ends. This CDR3 is built from 15 residues. CDR3 residues: CASSMGHFMNTEAFF. CDR3 DNA sequence: TGTGCCAGTAGTATGGGGCACTTCATGAACACTGAAGCTTTCTTT.

This clonotype was recorded at least ten times. This chain joins TRBV20-1 and TRBJ1-6, with 10 bases identical to TRBD1. The CDR3 has 15 amino acids. With 5 bases clipped from V and 9 bases from J, the junction kept 10 bases outside the gene matches. CDR1 DFQATT and CDR2 SNEGSKA come from the germline V gene (reference sequence). The CDR3 spells CSAAGTGVGLSPLHF. CDR3 DNA sequence: TGCAGTGCTGCCGGGACAGGGGTTGGGCTTTCACCCCTCCACTTT.

This clonotype was counted only a few times. The chain combines TRBV19 with TRBJ2-7, with D possibly TRBD1 on 6 matching bases. V lost 4 bases, J lost 3 bases, and 10 bases lay in between. This CDR3 is 13 amino acids long. The germline gives CDR1 LNHDA, CDR2 SQIVND (reference sequence). This CDR3 is CASSNQQGYEQYF. CDR3 in DNA: TGTGCCAGTAGTAACCAACAGGGCTACGAGCAGTACTTC.

This clonotype was detected many times. V usage is TRBV12-3 or TRBV12-4 and J usage is TRBJ1-5, with D possibly matching TRBD1 (6 bases). V was clipped by 6 bases and J by 5 bases, with 14 bases between them. This CDR3 is built from 14 residues. The CDR3 coding sequence is TGTGCCAGCAGGCCTACAGGGCGGCATCAGCCCCAGCATTTT. Its protein is CASRPTGRHQPQHF.

This clonotype was found many times. V and J are TRBV12-3 or TRBV12-4 and TRBJ1-1; 7 nucleotides agree with TRBD1. The CDR3 has 14 amino acids. The J segment lost 7 bases and the V segment lost 3 bases, leaving 8 bases of the junction unmatched. For the CDR3, the DNA is TGTGCCAGCAGTTTCTCCCCAGGGACAGATGAAGCTTTCTTT. This sequence encodes CASSFSPGTDEAFF.

This clonotype occurred many times. The CDR3 reads CASSAAGGPGETQYF. CDR3 DNA sequence: TGTGCCAGCAGCGCTGCGGGGGGGCCAGGAGAGACCCAGTACTTC. The chain uses TRBV9 and TRBJ2-5, with 9 bases that match TRBD2. With 3 bases clipped from V and 4 bases from J, the junction kept 7 bases outside the gene matches. Per germline, CDR1 SGDLS and CDR2 YYNGEE. The length of the CDR3 is 15 residues. The variable domain in full, completed from reference TRBV9 and TRBJ2-5, reads DSGVTQTPKHLITATGQRVTLRCSPRSGDLSVYWYQQSLDQGLQFLIQYYNGEERAKGNILERFSAQQFPDLHSELNLSSLELGDSALYFCASSAAGGPGETQYFGPGTRLLVL.

This clonotype appeared many times. The chain employs TRBV9 and TRBJ2-7; 8 positions match TRBD1. V lost 0 bases to trimming and J lost 3 bases; unmatched junction nucleotides: 2. Germline loops: CDR1 SGDLS, CDR2 YYNGEE. The CDR3 loop spans 14 amino acids. CDR3 sequence (DNA): TGTGCCAGCAGCGTAGAGGACAGGGACTACGAGCAGTACTTC. This codes for CASSVEDRDYEQYF.

The J gene is TRBJ1-1, the V gene TRBV29-1; D ambiguous. The germline gives CDR1 SQVTM, CDR2 ANQGSEA. There are 13 residues in the CDR3. V dropped 5 bases and J dropped 6 bases, with 16 bases sitting between them. The CDR3 region has the DNA TGCAGCGTTAATTATGGTTTTGTGGCTGAAGCTTTCTTT. Translation gives CSVNYGFVAEAFF.

Ten or more counts support this clonotype. The CDR3 DNA reads TGCAGTGCTAGCTACATAGCGGGGGCGGGGGAGCAGTACTTC. Its translation: CSASYIAGAGEQYF. The genes are TRBV20-1 and TRBJ2-7, with 9 bases fitting TRBD2. In germline, CDR1 is DFQATT, CDR2 SNEGSKA (reference sequence). V dropped 3 bases and J dropped 7; count of bases not matched to a gene: 10. The CDR3 consists of 14 residues.

The sample holds many counts of this clonotype. V and J are TRBV25-1 and TRBJ2-5, with 8 bases matching TRBD1. CDR1 is MGHDK and CDR2 is SYGVNS in the germline V gene. The CDR3 length is 13 residues. Trimming at V came to 6 bases and at J to 5 bases, leaving 5 bases not matched to a gene. CDR3 bases: TGTGCCAGCAGGATGACAGGGGTGGAGACCCAGTACTTC. It yields the protein CASRMTGVETQYF.

This clonotype appeared a few times. V and J are TRBV12-3 or TRBV12-4 and TRBJ1-1; TRBD1 aligns across 9 bases. CDR3 length: 14 amino acids. With 6 bases clipped from V and 6 bases from J, the junction kept 8 bases outside the gene matches. The CDR3 loop reads CASSTGQGSAEAFF. Here the CDR3 DNA reads TGTGCCAGCAGCACCGGACAGGGGTCGGCTGAAGCTTTCTTT.

This clonotype was observed a handful of times. The chain combines TRBV20-1 with TRBJ2-7; no definite D call. Trimming cost V 4 bases and J 2 bases, with 12 bases left between them. The CDR3 contains 13 residues. Germline assignment: CDR1 DFQATT and CDR2 SNEGSKA (reference sequence). The CDR3 region is CSATSRATYEQYF. CDR3 coding DNA: TGCAGTGCTACCTCACGGGCGACCTACGAGCAGTACTTC.

This clonotype has more than one count but fewer than ten. The J gene is TRBJ1-1, the V gene TRBV28; 8 bases fit TRBD1. CDR1 is MDHEN, CDR2 SYDVKM, per germline. V lost 1 base to trimming and J lost 11 bases; unmatched junction nucleotides: 6. The CDR3 is 13 amino acids. The CDR3 protein is CASSLSHQGAAFF. CDR3 DNA sequence: TGTGCCAGCAGTTTATCCCACCAGGGGGCTGCTTTCTTT. Complete variable domain (other parts from reference TRBV28 and TRBJ1-1): DVKVTQSSRYLVKRTGEKVFLECVQDMDHENMFWYRQDPGLGLRLIYFSYDVKMKEKGDIPEGYSVSREKKERFSLILESASTNQTSMYLCASSLSHQGAAFFGQGTRLTVV.

The chain joins TRBV4-1 to TRBJ2-2; perhaps TRBD2 as D (6 bases). V was trimmed by 4 bases and J by 0 bases, leaving 15 bases between them. Germline V gene lookup returns CDR1 MGHRA and CDR2 YSYEKL. The CDR3 runs to 17 residues. In DNA, the CDR3 is TGCGCCAGCAGCCCCCCTTCTAGCGCCGCGAACACCGGGGAGCTGTTTTTT. Encoded protein: CASSPPSSAANTGELFF.

This clonotype was recorded at least ten times. The rearrangement links TRBV12-3 or TRBV12-4 to TRBJ2-7, with 10 nucleotides matching TRBD1. The length of the CDR3 is 15 residues. Germline trimming cut 7 bases from V and 7 bases from J; bases unmatched to any gene: 13. The CDR3 DNA follows: TGTGCCAGCACTCTCCGGTGGACAGGGGGGGGGGAGCAGTACTTC. This codes for CASTLRWTGGGEQYF.

This clonotype was counted many times. The J gene is TRBJ2-2, the V gene TRBV28; maybe TRBD2 (7 bases). This CDR3 spans 16 amino acids. The V and J ends lost 3 bases and 6 bases respectively, with 17 bases between them. Germline V lookup: CDR1 MDHEN, CDR2 SYDVKM. The DNA of the CDR3 is TGTGCCAGCAGTTTTAGATGGGGGGGCCGTGCCGGGGAGCTGTTTTTT. The encoded protein is CASSFRWGGRAGELFF.

This clonotype was observed many times. This chain joins TRBV19 and TRBJ1-1; TRBD1 might be the D (5 bases). The germline V and J ends were trimmed by 5 bases and 5 bases, with 9 bases remaining between them. The CDR3 has 12 amino acids. Germline V gene sequence: CDR1 LNHDA, CDR2 SQIVND (reference sequence). The CDR3: CASSSGFTEAFF. The CDR3 bases are TGTGCCAGTAGTTCAGGGTTTACTGAAGCTTTCTTT.

This clonotype has ten or more counts. The chain is built from TRBV25-1 and TRBJ1-2, with a weak D call TRBD1 (5 bases). The CDR3 loop spans 12 amino acids. V lost 3 bases and J 4 bases, leaving 6 bases between the germline ends. The germline V gene encodes CDR1 MGHDK and CDR2 SYGVNS. CDR3: CASSDRAYGYTF. The DNA of the CDR3 is TGTGCCAGCAGTGACAGGGCCTATGGCTACACCTTC.

J is TRBJ1-2 and V is TRBV12-3 or TRBV12-4; possibly TRBD1 for D (5 bases). The CDR3 contains 14 residues. V was clipped by 2 bases and J by 8 bases, with 15 bases between them. CDR3 loop: CASSLTGAYDGYTF. The CDR3 region has the DNA TGTGCCAGCAGTTTAACCGGGGCGTATGACGGCTACACCTTC.

In this sample, this clonotype turned up many times. The chain has TRBV6-5 and TRBJ1-6, with a tentative D call TRBD1 (6 bases). Trimming cost V 4 bases and J 0 bases, with 13 bases left between them. Germline CDR1 and CDR2: MNHEY and SVGAGI. The CDR3 contains 17 residues. The CDR3 DNA follows: TGTGCCAGCAGTTGGACAGTATCCAGCTCCTATAATTCACCCCTCCACTTT. Amino acids: CASSWTVSSSYNSPLHF.

This clonotype showed up many times. The chain combines TRBV12-5 with TRBJ1-6; maybe TRBD1 (5 bases). V was cut by 0 bases and J by 5 bases, with 14 bases left in between. Per the germline V gene, CDR1 is LGHNT and CDR2 is FRNRAP. The CDR3 is 17 residues long. In DNA, the CDR3 is TGTGCTAGTGGTTTGGTCTTCAGGGATGAGGATAATTCACCCCTCCACTTT. This encodes CASGLVFRDEDNSPLHF.

This clonotype was picked up many times. The V gene is TRBV19, the J gene TRBJ1-5; D remains ambiguous. The CDR3 has 15 residues. Germline CDR1 and CDR2: LNHDA and SQIVND (reference sequence). Trimming left V 0 bases short and J 4 bases short, with 10 bases between. CDR3 residues: CASSIDGSRNQPQHF. CDR3 bases: TGTGCCAGTAGTATAGACGGAAGTCGGAATCAGCCCCAGCATTTT.

This clonotype was detected many times. The CDR3 is CASSLGSLKTQYF. In DNA, the CDR3 is TGTGCCAGCAGTTTGGGCAGTTTGAAGACCCAGTACTTC. The chain combines TRBV12-3 or TRBV12-4 with TRBJ2-5; D is undetermined. There are 13 residues in the CDR3. Trimming left V 3 bases short and J 6 bases short, with 11 bases between.

This chain links TRBV11-2 with TRBJ1-2; D not certain. Germline CDR1 reads SGHAT; CDR2 reads FQNNGV. V lost 5 bases to trimming and J lost 7 bases, with 26 bases between them. CDR3 length equals 17 residues. CDR3 DNA sequence: TGTGCCAGCAGCCGGCCCCCCGCCCTCAGGTGGTCGGGTGGCTACACCTTC. Its translation is CASSRPPALRWSGGYTF.

This clonotype was seen at least ten times. The rearrangement joins TRBV19 to TRBJ2-5; 7 nucleotides agree with TRBD2. Germline V gene sequence: CDR1 LNHDA, CDR2 SQIVND (reference sequence). This CDR3 is 15 amino acids long. V lost 8 bases and J lost 4; bases outside the gene matches: 13. CDR3 coding DNA: TGTGCCAGTTCTATCCCAGGGAGGGGAGGAGAGACCCAGTACTTC. Residues: CASSIPGRGGETQYF.

This clonotype was detected many times. This chain links TRBV30 with TRBJ2-7, with 10 bases lining up with TRBD1. Trimming removed 4 bases from V and 5 bases from J; junction bases left unmatched: 2. CDR3 size: 12 residues. CDR1 and CDR2 (germline): GTSNPN, SVGIG (reference sequence). The CDR3 reads CAWTGTGDEQYF. CDR3 sequence (DNA): TGTGCCTGGACCGGGACAGGGGACGAGCAGTACTTC.